Presented here are 8 T cell receptor beta chains from one specimen sequenced in a study of technical replicates of blood from a handful of donors. Clones were sequenced by immunoSEQ multiplex PCR, and TCRdb holds only the in-frame ones, with some missing. This sample has some 71,000 clones, with around 97% found just once. The sequenced sample was T cells isolated from PBMCs. The source of these receptors is a human donor in good health.

The rearrangement links TRBV27 to TRBJ1-2; 8 bases match TRBD1. The CDR3 has 15 amino acids. The junction had 10 bases not matched to a gene; V was cut back by 3 bases and J by 7 bases. The germline V gene has CDR1 MNHEY and CDR2 SMNVEV (reference sequence). Written as DNA, the CDR3 is TGTGCCAGCAGTTTTCTGCAGGGGGCGGTGGTTGGCTACACCTTC. This translates into CASSFLQGAVVGYTF.

The chain couples TRBV2 to TRBJ1-1; 11 nucleotides align to TRBD1. Germline CDR1 reads SNHLY; CDR2 reads FYNNEI. With 6 bases clipped from V and 5 bases from J, the junction kept 5 bases outside the gene matches. The CDR3 has 14 amino acids. The CDR3 DNA sequence: TGTGCCAGCAGGGGGGACAGGGGGAGTACTGAAGCTTTCTTT. This codes for CASRGDRGSTEAFF.

The CDR3 sequence is CAITGRGTGELFF. In nucleotides, the CDR3 is TGTGCCATCACGGGGAGGGGGACCGGGGAGCTGTTTTTT. This sequence joins TRBV10-3 and TRBJ2-2; maybe TRBD2 (7 bases). V was cut by 7 bases and J by 5 bases, with 11 bases left in between. CDR1 is ENHRY and CDR2 is SYGVKD in the germline V gene. CDR3 length equals 13 residues.

The chain links TRBV30 to TRBJ2-3; D not certain. V gave up 4 bases and J gave up 7 bases, with 9 bases separating them. Germline V gene data show CDR1 as GTSNPN and CDR2 as SVGIG (reference sequence). CDR3 length: 11 residues. The CDR3 sequence is CAWKSLNTQYF. The CDR3 DNA sequence: TGTGCCTGGAAATCCCTAAATACGCAGTATTTT.

V usage is TRBV5-1 and J usage is TRBJ2-3, with 9 nucleotides matching TRBD2. J lost 6 bases, V lost 3 bases, and 11 bases had no gene match. Germline V lookup: CDR1 SGHRS, CDR2 YFSETQ. This CDR3 has 16 amino acids. The CDR3 region has the DNA TGCGCCAGCAGCTCTTTGGGCGGGAGGGCCCGGGATACGCAGTATTTT. The encoded protein is CASSSLGGRARDTQYF.

This chain links TRBV27 with TRBJ1-3; 7 bases fit TRBD1. J was trimmed by 0 bases and V by 8 bases; bases with no gene match: 1. In germline, CDR1 is MNHEY, CDR2 SMNVEV (reference sequence). The CDR3 totals 13 residues. The CDR3 here is CASGTASGNTIYF. The CDR3 nucleotides read TGTGCCAGCGGGACAGCCTCTGGAAACACCATATATTTT.

V and J are TRBV7-9 and TRBJ2-3; weak D call: TRBD1 (5 bases). This CDR3 is 13 amino acids long. CDR1 SEHNR and CDR2 FQNEAQ come from the germline V gene (reference sequence). Trimming left V 1 base short and J 4 bases short, with 6 bases between. The CDR3 DNA reads as TGTGCCAGCAGCTTAGTAGGGGCAGATACGCAGTATTTT. Translation: CASSLVGADTQYF.

This chain joins TRBV5-1 and TRBJ2-1; possibly TRBD1 for D (6 bases). CDR1 and CDR2 (germline): SGHRS, YFSETQ. The CDR3 extends over 13 amino acids. The V and J ends lost 4 bases and 4 bases respectively, with 9 bases between them. CDR3: CASSITGYNEQFF. CDR3 in DNA: TGCGCCAGCAGCATTACAGGGTACAATGAGCAGTTCTTC. The full variable domain, in which reference TRBV5-1 and TRBJ2-1 provide the parts outside the CDR3, is KAGVTQTPRYLIKTRGQQVTLSCSPISGHRSVSWYQQTPGQGLQFLFEYFSETQRNKGNFPGRFSGRQFSNSRSEMNVSTLELGDSALYLCASSITGYNEQFFGPGTRLTVL.